This TCR beta chain was profiled in a study of pediatric ulcerative colitis. The study, taken as a whole, reports: Rectal pinch biopsies may have included blood-derived T cells, especially in patients with overt colitis. This repertoire reflects total lymphocytes rather than subpopulations like regulatory T cells. A couple of patients had blood samples with substantially reduced template counts.

During colonoscopy, one to two rectal pinch biopsies were collected. The CDR3 consists of 17 residues. Trimming cost V 4 bases and J 6 bases; bases outside gene matches: 16. Germline V gives CDR1 MGHRA, CDR2 YSYEKL. Sequenced by immunoSEQ multiplex PCR; TCRdb stores in-frame clones only, minus some. The sample lists some 40,000 clones; roughly 70% were seen once. Points on this clone: No antigen is known for it.

The V gene is TRBV4-1, the J gene TRBJ2-7, with TRBD2 identical over 9 bases. Sequenced material: gut tissue. The TCR comes from a boy aged 10-17 years with severe ulcerative colitis. CDR3 nucleotides: TGCGCCAGCAGCCTCCCCCTGGGGGCGGGGGGGTTCGTCGAGCAGTACTTC. It is translated as CASSLPLGAGGFVEQYF.